The next 31 T cell receptor beta chains were all read from a single sample in a study of shared clonotypes between healthy human individuals. The protocol was immunoSEQ multiplex PCR, while the TCRdb copy is restricted to in-frame clones and leaves out a portion. The sample has some 1.5 million clones, 98% seen once; the top ten hold about 0.4%. The sample was naive CD4+ T cells sorted from blood. The sample's subset: CD45RA+ positively selected. The receptors originated from a man aged 30 to 39 in good health.

V usage is TRBV2 and J usage is TRBJ2-5; the D gene is possibly TRBD2 (7 bases). CDR3 size: 19 residues. The V gene lost 8 bases and the J gene lost 1 base, with 29 bases spanning the gap. Germline V lookup: CDR1 SNHLY, CDR2 FYNNEI. The CDR3: CASGRRASGPPRGQETQYF. CDR3 bases: TGTGCCAGCGGGAGGAGGGCTAGCGGACCTCCCAGGGGCCAAGAGACCCAGTACTTC.

J is TRBJ1-1 and V is TRBV5-1; tentative D call: TRBD1 (6 bases). This CDR3 spans 11 amino acids. Trimming removed 6 bases from V and 5 bases from J, with 8 bases in between. Germline lookup yields CDR1 SGHRS and CDR2 YFSETQ. Written as DNA, the CDR3 is TGCGCCAGCAAGGGGGAGACTGAAGCTTTCTTT. Translated: CASKGETEAFF.

This chain connects TRBV5-1 to TRBJ2-7, with 10 bases fitting TRBD1. Germline CDR1 is SGHRS and CDR2 is YFSETQ. CDR3 length: 15 residues. J was trimmed by 8 bases and V by 0 bases; bases with no gene match: 8. The CDR3 coding sequence is TGCGCCAGCAGCTTGGAGGCGGGACAGGGGTCTCAGCAGTACTTC. This encodes CASSLEAGQGSQQYF.

Note on this clone: This sample also contains other DNA sequences that code for the same CDR3. The rearrangement uses TRBV10-3 and TRBJ1-2; D is possibly TRBD1 (5 bases). Trimming stripped 3 bases from V and 3 bases from J, with 8 bases between. The length of the CDR3 is 13 residues. The germline V gene has CDR1 ENHRY and CDR2 SYGVKD. CDR3 DNA sequence: TGTGCCATCAGTGATAGGGGAGACTATGGCTACACCTTC. Amino acids: CAISDRGDYGYTF.

This chain uses TRBV7-9 with TRBJ2-2; 9 bases map to TRBD1. CDR1 is SEHNR and CDR2 is FQNEAQ in the germline V gene (reference sequence). This CDR3 has 15 residues. J lost 4 bases, V lost 7 bases, and 7 bases had no gene match. CDR3 nucleotides: TGTGCCAGCACCATAGGGACAGGGCTCACCGGGGAGCTGTTTTTT. Encoded protein: CASTIGTGLTGELFF.

J is TRBJ2-7 and V is TRBV5-1; 7 nucleotides align to TRBD1. The CDR3 sequence is 15 residues long. Per germline, CDR1 SGHRS and CDR2 YFSETQ. The trim removed 4 bases at V and 3 bases at J, leaving 10 bases unmatched. The CDR3 region is CASSINTGTDYEQYF. CDR3 bases: TGCGCCAGCAGCATAAACACCGGGACAGACTACGAGCAGTACTTC.

DNA of the CDR3: TGTGCCAGTAGTATATCAATCGCGGGTCCTGGGAATGAGCAGTTCTTC. Translation gives CASSISIAGPGNEQFF. The genes are TRBV19 and TRBJ2-1; D perhaps matches TRBD2 (5 bases). CDR3 size: 16 residues. Germline lookup yields CDR1 LNHDA and CDR2 SQIVND (reference sequence). V lost 2 bases and J lost 7, with 18 bases in between.

The chain carries TRBV5-6 and TRBJ2-3; D gene unclear. This CDR3 spans 12 amino acids. Germline CDR1 is SGHDT and CDR2 is YYEEEE. V was shortened by 2 bases and J by 7 bases, with 8 bases between the two germline ends. As DNA, the CDR3 is TGTGCCAGCAGCTTAAGACTGTATACGCAGTATTTT. It yields the protein CASSLRLYTQYF.

The chain combines TRBV5-1 with TRBJ2-1; perhaps TRBD2 as D (6 bases). Germline CDR1 and CDR2: SGHRS and YFSETQ. This CDR3 comprises 12 residues. The V end lost 4 bases, the J end lost 10 bases, and 12 bases lay between the germline ends. For the CDR3, the DNA is TGCGCCAGCAGCACGGGACTCGCCGAGCAGTTCTTC. It yields the protein CASSTGLAEQFF.

The chain links TRBV30 to TRBJ2-1, with D maybe TRBD2 (5 bases). Germline values: CDR1 GTSNPN, CDR2 SVGIG (reference sequence). The CDR3 consists of 11 residues. Trimming pared 7 bases from V and 9 bases from J, leaving 13 bases between. DNA for the CDR3: TGTGCCTCATCCCCGGCGGGTGAGCAGTTCTTC. Amino acids: CASSPAGEQFF.

The V and J genes are TRBV5-1 and TRBJ2-1; TRBD2 matches 8 bases. J gave up 8 bases and V 3 bases, and 10 bases lay outside the gene matches. This CDR3 spans 15 amino acids. The germline V gene has CDR1 SGHRS and CDR2 YFSETQ. The CDR3, as DNA: TGCGCCAGCAGCTGGGGAGGTAGCGGGGTCGATGAGCAGTTCTTC. Protein sequence: CASSWGGSGVDEQFF.

The chain links TRBV5-1 to TRBJ2-7; D is undetermined. The CDR3 length is 13 residues. Trimming left V 0 bases short and J 6 bases short, with 10 bases between. The germline gives CDR1 SGHRS, CDR2 YFSETQ. The CDR3 DNA reads TGCGCCAGCAGCTTGGAGAAAAGACGCGAGCAGTACTTC. Translating it yields CASSLEKRREQYF.

The rearrangement links TRBV6-5 to TRBJ2-2; D uncertain. Germline V gene data show CDR1 as MNHEY and CDR2 as SVGAGI. The CDR3 has 15 residues. V gave up 4 bases and J gave up 6 bases, with 15 bases separating them. The CDR3 nucleotides are TGTGCCAGCAGTTCGCCGGGCCGAGACGCCGGGGAGCTGTTTTTT. Encoded protein: CASSSPGRDAGELFF.

This chain connects TRBV18 to TRBJ2-7; 8 bases are shared with TRBD1. CDR1 is KGHSH and CDR2 is LQKENI in the germline V gene. Unmatched junction bases numbered 5, after V lost 3 bases and J lost 4 bases. The CDR3 loop spans 14 amino acids. Here the CDR3 reads CASSPLTGDYEQYF. DNA of the CDR3: TGTGCCAGCTCACCCTTGACAGGGGATTACGAGCAGTACTTC.

The chain links TRBV4-3 to TRBJ1-1, with 7 bases lining up with TRBD1. V gave up 8 bases and J gave up 2 bases; unmatched junction bases: 8. The CDR3 has 14 residues. The V gene's germline CDR1 is LGHNA and CDR2 YSLEER. This chain's CDR3 is CASLQGRANTEAFF. The DNA for the CDR3 is TGCGCCAGCCTACAGGGGCGAGCAAACACTGAAGCTTTCTTT.

The CDR3 region has the DNA TGTGCCAGCTCACCGGTCGGGTCGGTTAACCTGAACAATGAGCAGTTCTTC. Protein product: CASSPVGSVNLNNEQFF. The gene calls are TRBV18 and TRBJ2-1; D remains unclear. The V end lost 3 bases, the J end lost 5 bases, and 20 bases lay between the germline ends. Per the germline V gene, CDR1 is KGHSH and CDR2 is LQKENI. This CDR3 is built from 17 residues.

The chain couples TRBV30 to TRBJ1-5, with D maybe TRBD1 (5 bases). From germline, CDR1 is GTSNPN and CDR2 SVGIG (reference sequence). Trimming removed 1 base from V and 3 bases from J, with 7 bases in between. The CDR3 length is 13 residues. CDR3 region: CAWSGGTNQPQHF. In nucleotides, the CDR3 is TGTGCCTGGAGTGGGGGGACCAATCAGCCCCAGCATTTT.

The chain recombines TRBV14 with TRBJ1-1, with 10 bases identical to TRBD1. V shed 4 bases, J shed 4 bases, and the junction held 3 bases outside the gene matches. This CDR3 has 14 amino acids. Germline assignment: CDR1 SGHDN and CDR2 FVKESK. In nucleotides, the CDR3 is TGTGCCAGCAGCCCCCGGACAGGGGGCACTGAAGCTTTCTTT. Encoded protein: CASSPRTGGTEAFF.

The gene calls are TRBV18 and TRBJ2-3; 8 nucleotides agree with TRBD2. Germline-derived CDR1 and CDR2 are KGHSH and LQKENI. V shed 3 bases and J 4 bases; nucleotides not matched to a gene: 6. The CDR3 runs to 15 residues. CDR3 nucleotide sequence: TGTGCCAGCTCACCCGACTCCGGGAGGGCAGATACGCAGTATTTT. Translated, it gives CASSPDSGRADTQYF.

This chain joins TRBV30 and TRBJ2-1, with 13 bases lining up with TRBD2. The germline gives CDR1 GTSNPN, CDR2 SVGIG (reference sequence). V gave up 5 bases and J gave up 1 base; unmatched junction bases: 5. CDR3 length equals 16 residues. CDR3 coding DNA: TGTGCCTGGTCACTAGCGGGAGGGAGGTCCTACAATGAGCAGTTCTTC. This encodes CAWSLAGGRSYNEQFF.

The V and J genes are TRBV10-2 and TRBJ2-7; maybe TRBD1 (6 bases). The CDR3 is made up of 15 amino acids. Trimming stripped 6 bases from V and 6 bases from J, with 21 bases between. CDR1 is WSHSY and CDR2 is SAAADI in the germline V gene. The CDR3 loop reads CASSWVITDRFEQYF. CDR3 coding DNA: TGCGCCAGCAGCTGGGTGATAACAGACAGGTTCGAGCAGTACTTC.

V gene TRBV4-3 combines with J gene TRBJ2-7; 8 nucleotides agree with TRBD1. CDR1 and CDR2 from the germline V gene are LGHNA and YSLEER. The CDR3 sequence is 15 residues long. J was trimmed by 3 bases and V by 4 bases; bases with no gene match: 8. The CDR3 sequence is CASSRETGVNYEQYF. In nucleotides, the CDR3 is TGCGCCAGCAGCCGAGAGACAGGGGTTAACTACGAGCAGTACTTC.

The genes are TRBV29-1 and TRBJ2-1; D possibly uses TRBD1 or TRBD2 (5 bases each). This CDR3 has 13 residues. Trimming stripped 3 bases from V and 3 bases from J, with 9 bases between. Germline V gives CDR1 SQVTM, CDR2 ANQGSEA. CDR3 sequence (DNA): TGCAGCGTTGACAGGGACCTCTACAATGAGCAGTTCTTC. Translated: CSVDRDLYNEQFF.

The chain employs TRBV5-5 and TRBJ1-5; D is ambiguous. The V gene's germline CDR1 is SGHKS and CDR2 YYEKEE (reference sequence). Trimming left V 2 bases short and J 7 bases short, with 13 bases between. CDR3 size: 14 residues. In DNA form, the CDR3 reads TGTGCCAGCAGCTTAGGCTTTCGGGAGCAGCCCCAGCATTTT. This encodes CASSLGFREQPQHF.

The rearrangement links TRBV7-2 to TRBJ2-2, with D tentatively TRBD2 (6 bases). Trimming removed 8 bases at V and 2 bases at J, with 15 bases between. The length of the CDR3 is 15 residues. The V gene's germline CDR1 is SGHTA and CDR2 FQGNSA. Here the CDR3 reads CASGRLGVNTGELFF. In DNA, the CDR3 is TGTGCCAGCGGTCGACTAGGAGTAAACACCGGGGAGCTGTTTTTT. The whole variable domain, filled in from reference TRBV7-2 and TRBJ2-2, reads GAGVSQSPSNKVTEKGKDVELRCDPISGHTALYWYRQSLGQGLEFLIYFQGNSAPDKSGLPSDRFSAERTGGSVSTLTIQRTQQEDSAVYLCASGRLGVNTGELFFGEGSRLTVL.

The chain employs TRBV29-1 and TRBJ2-1; the match to TRBD2 covers 11 bases. The junction had 5 bases not matched to a gene; V was cut back by 4 bases and J by 9 bases. The CDR3 totals 13 residues. Looked up from germline, CDR1 is SQVTM and CDR2 is ANQGSEA. The CDR3: CSVGSGRVSEQFF. In DNA form, the CDR3 reads TGCAGCGTTGGTAGCGGGAGGGTCTCTGAGCAGTTCTTC.

J is TRBJ2-2 and V is TRBV10-3, with TRBD2 identical over 8 bases. Germline CDR1 ENHRY, CDR2 SYGVKD. CDR3 length: 15 residues. V was pared by 5 bases and J by 3 bases, with 5 bases of the junction left unmatched. The CDR3 DNA reads as TGTGCCATCAGTTCAGCGGGAGTGGACACCGGGGAGCTGTTTTTT. Its protein product is CAISSAGVDTGELFF.

The genes are TRBV7-9 and TRBJ2-7, with D possibly TRBD2 on 5 matching bases. Germline lookup yields CDR1 SEHNR and CDR2 FQNEAQ (reference sequence). The CDR3 length is 16 residues. V was cut by 5 bases and J by 5 bases, with 22 bases left in between. The CDR3 DNA reads as TGTGCCAGCAGCCGGGGTGCGGGCGGACCAGGTGACGAGCAGTACTTC. The encoded protein is CASSRGAGGPGDEQYF.

This clone showed up just once. V usage is TRBV5-4 and J usage is TRBJ2-2; D is tentatively TRBD1 or TRBD2 (5 bases each). V dropped 4 bases and J dropped 7 bases, with 11 bases sitting between them. The CDR3 consists of 13 residues. Looked up from germline, CDR1 is SGHNT and CDR2 is YYREEE (reference sequence). The DNA of the CDR3 is TGTGCCAGCAGCAGGGACGCCGGCGGGGAGCTGTTTTTT. Translated, it gives CASSRDAGGELFF.

V usage is TRBV29-1 and J usage is TRBJ2-1, with 7 bases fitting TRBD2. The CDR3 contains 16 residues. Germline CDR1 reads SQVTM; CDR2 reads ANQGSEA. V gave up 3 bases and J gave up 4 bases; unmatched junction bases: 12. The CDR3 bases are TGCAGCGTTGACGGGATGCGGGAGAAGGAGTACAATGAGCAGTTCTTC. Translation gives CSVDGMREKEYNEQFF.

The chain carries TRBV6-1 and TRBJ1-1, with D hard to call. This CDR3 is 14 amino acids long. The V end lost 8 bases, the J end lost 0 bases, and 13 bases lay between the germline ends. Per the germline V gene, CDR1 is MNHNS and CDR2 is SASEGT. CDR3 sequence (DNA): TGTGCCAGCTTCGCACCCCCGATGAACACTGAAGCTTTCTTT. Translation gives CASFAPPMNTEAFF.